This T cell receptor beta chain stems from a study of post-analysis software for immune sequencing data. Study-level findings and limits: Patients carried a handful of TRBV segments more frequently than controls did, and TRBV5-6, TRBV5-1 and TRBV20-1 were among them.

TCR beta libraries were prepared from cDNA with unique molecular identifiers. TCRdb passed the PCR reads through MiXCR, listing each CDR3 protein once. The sample has under 200,000 distinct CDR3 sequences; under 40% are singletons. A remark on this clonotype: Its antigen is still unknown.

The V end lost 5 bases, the J end lost 0 bases, and 11 bases lay between the germline ends. Germline V gene data show CDR1 as LGHDT and CDR2 as YNNKEL (reference sequence). This CDR3 is 15 amino acids long. The starting material was blood, obtained after autologous hematopoietic stem cell transplantation. V is TRBV3-1 and J is TRBJ2-1; D is ambiguous. The sequence was collected from a girl aged 10-17 years with multiple sclerosis. The CDR3 reads CASSEEIISYNEQFF. The CDR3 coding sequence is TGTGCCAGCAGCGAGGAGATTATCTCCTACAATGAGCAGTTCTTC.